Listed below are T cell receptor beta chains from one sample, sequenced in a study of blood T cell repertoires in COVID-19. The method was immunoSEQ multiplex PCR; TCRdb's version includes in-frame clones alone and lacks a portion of them. The sample lists about 63,000 clones, roughly 85% seen once, with around 32% in the top ten. Sequencing was performed on peripheral blood. The receptors originated from a human donor in a cohort sampled during active COVID-19. Both conserved end residues are part of each CDR3. A D gene is named only where the DNA matches it firmly. Rows give clone size only sometimes, using once, few, many, or a class for an expanded clone.

TRBV19	TRBD2	TRBJ2-5	few	CASSITSGSMETQYF	TGTGCCAGTAGTATCACTAGCGGGAGTATGGAGACCCAGTACTTC
TRBV4-2	.	TRBJ1-2	few	CASSQNQGDYGYTF	TGTGCCAGCAGCCAGAACCAGGGTGACTATGGCTACACCTTC
TRBV5-1	.	TRBJ1-1	.	CASSLAGVGTEAFF	TGCGCCAGCAGCTTGGCGGGGGTAGGGACTGAAGCTTTCTTT
TRBV6-6	.	TRBJ1-1	.	CASRPGLVPEAFF	TGTGCCAGCAGGCCGGGACTTGTACCTGAAGCTTTCTTT
TRBV11-1	TRBD1	TRBJ1-1	once	CASSPAFGQAAEAFF	TGTGCCAGCAGCCCTGCATTCGGACAGGCCGCTGAAGCTTTCTTT
TRBV11-3	.	TRBJ1-1	.	CASSNRQALGTEAFF	TGTGCCAGCAGCAATAGACAGGCACTGGGAACTGAAGCTTTCTTT
TRBV6-5	.	TRBJ1-6	.	CASSYSIGGTNSPLHF	TGTGCCAGCAGTTACTCGATCGGGGGGACGAATTCACCCCTCCACTTT
TRBV5-8	.	TRBJ2-7	.	CASSPRTVSSYEQYF	TGTGCCAGCAGCCCCAGGACAGTTAGCTCCTACGAGCAGTACTTC
TRBV28	.	TRBJ2-7	.	CASSDFAYEQYF	TGTGCCAGCAGTGACTTTGCCTACGAGCAGTACTTC
TRBV5-1	.	TRBJ2-1	.	CASSFAPRGEQFF	TGCGCCAGCAGCTTTGCCCCCCGAGGAGAGCAGTTCTTC
TRBV19	.	TRBJ1-5	few	CASSISGGSNQPQHF	TGTGCCAGTAGTATATCAGGTGGGAGCAATCAGCCCCAGCATTTT
TRBV28	TRBD1	TRBJ1-6	.	CASSLPTGMGSPLHF	TGTGCCAGCAGTCTACCGACAGGGATGGGATCACCCCTCCACTTT
TRBV11-3	.	TRBJ2-1	.	CASSYIPGNEQFF	TGTGCCAGCAGTTACATCCCGGGCAATGAGCAGTTCTTC
TRBV4-1	TRBD2	TRBJ2-3	.	CASSQEPSGASTDTQYF	TGCGCCAGCAGCCAAGAACCAAGCGGGGCGAGCACAGATACGCAGTATTTT
TRBV5-6	.	TRBJ2-5	.	CASSARELAAFFGETQYF	TGTGCCAGCAGCGCCCGGGAGCTAGCCGCGTTTTTCGGAGAGACCCAGTACTTC
TRBV6-5	TRBD1	TRBJ1-1	.	CASSYDRGSTEAFF	TGTGCCAGCAGTTACGACAGGGGAAGCACTGAAGCTTTCTTT
TRBV5-1	TRBD2	TRBJ2-1	.	CASSSHVGLAAYNEQFF	TGCGCCAGCAGCTCTCACGTTGGACTAGCGGCCTACAATGAGCAGTTCTTC
TRBV27	TRBD2	TRBJ2-3	.	CASTFGTSGLDTQYF	TGTGCCAGCACCTTTGGGACTAGCGGTTTAGATACGCAGTATTTT
TRBV4-3	TRBD2	TRBJ2-1	.	CASSQEGLAGDNEQFF	TGCGCCAGCAGCCAAGAAGGGCTAGCGGGAGACAATGAGCAGTTCTTC
TRBV5-1	TRBD2	TRBJ2-3	.	CASSLREAPDTQYF	TGCGCCAGCAGCTTGCGGGAGGCCCCAGATACGCAGTATTTT
TRBV7-8	TRBD2	TRBJ2-1	.	CASSPTRTSGSINEQFF	TGTGCCAGCAGCCCCACTCGGACCAGCGGGAGCATCAATGAGCAGTTCTTC
TRBV9	TRBD1	TRBJ2-2	.	CASSLRLGTVRNTGELFF	TGTGCCAGCAGCCTTCGCCTGGGGACAGTAAGGAACACCGGGGAGCTGTTTTTT
TRBV4-1	TRBD2	TRBJ2-5	.	CASSQGTSEGETQYF	TGCGCCAGCAGCCAGGGGACTAGCGAGGGAGAGACCCAGTACTTC
TRBV7-7	TRBD2	TRBJ2-1	.	CASSTLTSGGYNEQFF	TGTGCTAGCAGCACCTTGACTAGCGGGGGCTACAATGAGCAGTTCTTC
TRBV27	TRBD2	TRBJ2-7	few	CASSLSPSGRASEQYF	TGTGCCAGCAGTTTATCCCCTAGCGGGAGGGCATCGGAGCAGTACTTC
TRBV5-4	TRBD1	TRBJ1-3	few	CASSLGPRQGAGNTIYF	TGTGCCAGCAGCTTGGGTCCGAGACAGGGGGCAGGAAACACCATATATTTT
TRBV28	TRBD2	TRBJ2-3	.	CASSSRGGSTDTQYF	TGTGCCAGCAGTTCCCGGGGGGGGAGCACAGATACGCAGTATTTT
TRBV11-2	TRBD2	TRBJ2-5	once	CASRAPGLAGSETQYF	TGTGCCAGCAGAGCCCCGGGACTAGCGGGATCAGAGACCCAGTACTTC
TRBV3-1/TRBV3-2	.	TRBJ2-1	.	CASSQYIASEQFF	TGTGCCAGCAGCCAGTATATCGCTAGCGAGCAGTTCTTC
TRBV6-5	.	TRBJ1-1	.	CASSWGSGGATEAFF	TGTGCCAGCAGTTGGGGTTCGGGCGGGGCAACTGAAGCTTTCTTT
TRBV15	.	TRBJ1-5	.	CATSRAYYSDSDHQPQHF	TGTGCCACCAGCAGAGCCTATTATTCGGACAGCGACCATCAGCCCCAGCATTTT
TRBV27	TRBD2	TRBJ2-3	few	CASRPYSGLAGGSTDTQYF	TGTGCCAGCAGACCATACTCCGGACTAGCGGGAGGAAGTACAGATACGCAGTATTTT
TRBV3-1/TRBV3-2	.	TRBJ2-1	.	CASSVRGGHQFF	TGTGCCAGCAGCGTCCGAGGAGGGCATCAGTTCTTC
TRBV7-2	.	TRBJ1-5	.	CASSRSRNQPQHF	TGTGCCAGCAGCCGGTCCCGCAATCAGCCCCAGCATTTT
TRBV5-1	TRBD2	TRBJ2-7	.	CASSSSGLAGLEQYF	TGCGCCAGCAGCTCCAGTGGACTAGCGGGCTTGGAGCAGTACTTC
TRBV5-1	.	TRBJ2-5	.	CASSLYSRETQYF	TGCGCCAGCAGCTTGTACAGTCGGGAGACCCAGTACTTC
TRBV28	TRBD1	TRBJ2-7	.	CASSFAGGSYEQYF	TGTGCCAGCAGTTTCGCAGGGGGCTCCTACGAGCAGTACTTC
TRBV11-1	TRBD2	TRBJ2-7	once	CASSRAGGGEQYF	TGTGCCAGCAGCCGAGCGGGAGGTGGCGAGCAGTACTTC
TRBV1	.	TRBJ1-2	.	CTSRDNGQANYGYTF	TGCACCAGCAGGGACAACGGACAGGCTAACTATGGCTACACCTTC